Included here is one T cell receptor beta chain sequence, with context. Its antigen remains unidentified. This sample's treatment: around 19 received Ad26.COV2.S at low or high dose, single or two shots; about 5 received placebo; per-sample allocation not given. Material that was analyzed had been drawn on day 63 after the first vaccine or placebo injection. Measured with immunoSEQ multiplex PCR; TCRdb has only the in-frame clones, and not every one. The sample includes some 350,000 clones, roughly 90% of them seen just once. The sample is drawn from a study of Ad26.COV2.S vaccination and SARS-CoV-2 variants. Study outcomes and limitations: In vaccinated individuals, spike-specific CD8+ and CD4+ T cell responses reportedly displayed substantial breadth.

Trimming took 7 bases from V and 2 from J, leaving 12 bases between them. The CDR3 runs to 14 residues. The germline CDR1 and CDR2 sequences are MDHEN and SYDVKM. The rearrangement uses TRBV28 and TRBJ1-3, with unresolved D. This sequence was found in a person between 18 and 65 years old who received the Ad26.COV2.S COVID-19 vaccine or a placebo. The sequences come from peripheral blood, collected in a trial of Ad26.COV2.S vaccine versus placebo. The chain's CDR3 is CASIEGLTGNTIYF. Written as DNA, the CDR3 is TGTGCCAGCATAGAGGGATTAACTGGAAACACCATATATTTT.